This TCR beta chain derives from a study of T cells in Graves' hyperthyroidism and ophthalmopathy. This clonotype has at least ten counts. The antigen remains unidentified. It was RNA transcripts that yielded the amplified TCR beta CDR3 regions. First-round RT-PCR of the TCR CDR3 relied on the HTBI primer set. MiXCR was run by TCRdb on the multiplex PCR reads, yielding one entry per CDR3 protein. There are 550,000 to 700,000 distinct CDR3 sequences in the sample; roughly 50% occur only once, and 15% to 20% lies in the top ten. Study-level findings and limits: The model anticipated ophthalmopathy a median about six months pre-onset.

V lost 6 bases and J 5 bases, leaving 13 bases between the germline ends. This CDR3 contains 13 residues. CDR1 and CDR2 from the germline V gene are MDHEN and SYDVKM. Source material: peripheral blood or thyroid tissue (not recorded which). The chain combines TRBV28 with TRBJ2-5, with D tentatively TRBD1 (7 bases). This TCR was sampled from an adult woman with Graves' disease, either hyperthyroidism or ophthalmopathy (not recorded which). For the CDR3, the DNA is TGTGCCAGCAGAGGAGGGGGCTTCGAGACCCAGTACTTC. The encoded protein is CASRGGGFETQYF.